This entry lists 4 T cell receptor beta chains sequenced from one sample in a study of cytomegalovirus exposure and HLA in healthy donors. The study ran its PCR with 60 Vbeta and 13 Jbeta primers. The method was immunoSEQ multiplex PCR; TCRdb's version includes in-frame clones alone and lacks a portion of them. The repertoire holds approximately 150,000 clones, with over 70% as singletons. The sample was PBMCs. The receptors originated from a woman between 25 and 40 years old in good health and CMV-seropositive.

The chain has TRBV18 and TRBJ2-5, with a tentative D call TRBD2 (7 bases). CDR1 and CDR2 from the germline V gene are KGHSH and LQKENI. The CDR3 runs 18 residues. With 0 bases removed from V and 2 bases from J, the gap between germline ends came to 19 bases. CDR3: CASSPPVYVGGAQETQYF. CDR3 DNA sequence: TGTGCCAGCTCACCACCGGTTTACGTGGGGGGGGCGCAAGAGACCCAGTACTTC.

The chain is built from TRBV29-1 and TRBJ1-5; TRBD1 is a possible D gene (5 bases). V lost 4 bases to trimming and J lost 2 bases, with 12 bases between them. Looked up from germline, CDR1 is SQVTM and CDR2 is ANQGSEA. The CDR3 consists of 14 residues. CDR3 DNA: TGCAGCGTTGGTTCTGGGGCGGGCAATCAGCCCCAGCATTTT. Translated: CSVGSGAGNQPQHF. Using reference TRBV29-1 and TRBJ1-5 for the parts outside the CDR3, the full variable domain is SAVISQKPSRDICQRGTSLTIQCQVDSQVTMMFWYRQQPGQSLTLIATANQGSEATYESGFVIDKFPISRPNLTFSTLTVSNMSPEDSSIYLCSVGSGAGNQPQHFGDGTRLSIL.

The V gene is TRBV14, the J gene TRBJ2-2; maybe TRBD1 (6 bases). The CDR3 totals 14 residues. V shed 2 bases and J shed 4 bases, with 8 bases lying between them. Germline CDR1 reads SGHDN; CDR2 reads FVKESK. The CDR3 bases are TGTGCCAGCAGCCAAATCAGGGGCACCGGGGAGCTGTTTTTT. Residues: CASSQIRGTGELFF.

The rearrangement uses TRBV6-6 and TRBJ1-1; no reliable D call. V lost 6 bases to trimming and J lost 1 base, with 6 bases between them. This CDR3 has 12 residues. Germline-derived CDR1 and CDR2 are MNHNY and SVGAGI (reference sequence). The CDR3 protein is CASRSGNTEAFF. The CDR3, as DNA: TGTGCCAGCAGATCAGGGAACACTGAAGCTTTCTTT.